Presented here are 4 T cell receptor beta chains from one specimen sequenced in a study of cytomegalovirus exposure and HLA in healthy donors (dated by TCRdb to about 2017). Library construction relied on the immunoSEQ multiplex PCR assay. The multiplex PCR relied on a mix of 60 forward primers for TCR Vbeta segments and 13 reverse primers for TCR Jbeta segments. TCRdb's version of the immuneACCESS table is confined to in-frame rearrangements and falls short of the full clone set. An unresolved V gene accounts for under half of the shortfall where checked; the remainder is of unknown origin. This sample comprises roughly 100,000 clones, 70% to 80% of them detected only once. In total, the top ten clones hold 1% to 1.5% of the sample. The sequenced material came from PBMCs. Receptor source: a man between 35 and 55 years old in good health and CMV-seronegative.

This clone was counted only a few times. V and J are TRBV15 and TRBJ1-1; the D is unclear. The CDR3 spans 14 residues. V lost 5 bases, J lost 8 bases, and 18 bases lay in between. CDR1 LNHNV and CDR2 YYDKDF come from the germline V gene (reference sequence). This CDR3 reads CATSPLGRQSEAFF. The CDR3 DNA reads as TGTGCCACCAGCCCCCTGGGGAGACAATCAGAAGCTTTCTTT. The variable domain in full, completed from reference TRBV15 and TRBJ1-1, reads DAMVIQNPRYQVTQFGKPVTLSCSQTLNHNVMYWYQQKSSQAPKLLFHYYDKDFNNEADTPDNFQSRRPNTSFCFLDIRSPGLGDTAMYLCATSPLGRQSEAFFGQGTRLTVV.

The J gene is TRBJ2-5, the V gene TRBV10-3, with TRBD2 identical over 9 bases. Germline V gene sequence: CDR1 ENHRY, CDR2 SYGVKD. With V trimmed by 4 bases and J by 2 bases, 5 bases remained unmatched. CDR3 length equals 15 residues. The chain's CDR3 is CAISAVAGVQETQYF. In nucleotides, the CDR3 is TGTGCCATCAGTGCGGTAGCGGGAGTTCAAGAGACCCAGTACTTC.

The CDR3 DNA follows: TGTGCCAGCAGTGTCGCGGGTGCGAGCACAGATACGCAGTATTTT. It specifies CASSVAGASTDTQYF. This chain uses TRBV6-5 with TRBJ2-3; TRBD2 might be the D (5 bases). The V gene's germline CDR1 is MNHEY and CDR2 SVGAGI. The CDR3 contains 15 residues. V was cut by 5 bases and J by 0 bases, with 12 bases left in between.

This clone has just a few counts. This chain links TRBV6-1 with TRBJ2-7; D perhaps matches TRBD1 (6 bases). This CDR3 region has 14 residues. The V end lost 6 bases, the J end lost 2 bases, and 14 bases lay between the germline ends. CDR1 and CDR2 (germline): MNHNS, SASEGT. CDR3 in DNA: TGTGCCAGCAGGACCGGGACACACACCTACGAGCAGTACTTC. Translated: CASRTGTHTYEQYF.